This record looks at one T cell receptor beta chain sequence and its context. Its specificity is not known. The CDR3 loop spans 14 amino acids. Germline CDR1 reads LGHNT; CDR2 reads FRNRAP. V dropped 0 bases and J dropped 8 bases, with 11 bases sitting between them. The source of the sample is a study of CXCR4 blockade with PD-1 therapy in pancreatic cancer. Notes on the study in general: Tumor clonality averaged about 0.15 versus 0.049 in healthy blood, not predicting survival. Sequencing covered TCRbeta chains only, not alpha chains. Clone frequency correlated with its number of distinct nucleotide rearrangements.

TCRdb keeps only in-frame clones here, not all; method: immunoSEQ multiplex PCR. The data hold 350 to 600 clones, with around 72% observed a single time. This chain links TRBV12-5 with TRBJ2-4, with D maybe TRBD2 (5 bases). Sample: tumor tissue, taken before culture. The clonotype was recovered from a human donor with pancreatic ductal adenocarcinoma. CDR3 sequence (DNA): TGTGCTAGTGGTTTGGTGGGCCCGCGGGACATTCAGTACTTC. Amino acids: CASGLVGPRDIQYF.